These 32 T cell receptor beta chains were sequenced from one sample in a study of cytomegalovirus exposure and HLA in healthy donors. 13 Jbeta primers and 60 Vbeta primers were used for the PCR. Repertoires were generated with immunoSEQ multiplex PCR, while TCRdb's copy carries only in-frame clones and drops some. The profile shows around 130,000 clones, roughly 77% of them singletons. Source material: PBMCs. The source of these receptors is a woman in her thirties in good health and CMV-seronegative.

The chain uses TRBV28 and TRBJ2-7; 12 bases fit TRBD1. V lost 6 bases to trimming and J lost 2 bases; unmatched junction nucleotides: 5. CDR3 length: 15 residues. CDR1 and CDR2 (germline): MDHEN, SYDVKM. The DNA of the CDR3 is TGTGCCAGCAGCGGGACAGGGGGCCCTACCTACGAGCAGTACTTC. It encodes CASSGTGGPTYEQYF.

This chain links TRBV28 with TRBJ2-1; 7 nucleotides match TRBD2. Unmatched junction bases numbered 9, after V lost 4 bases and J lost 6 bases. The CDR3 extends over 15 amino acids. The V gene's germline CDR1 is MDHEN and CDR2 SYDVKM. This CDR3 reads CASSSPSGGVNEQFF. Written as DNA, the CDR3 is TGTGCCAGCAGTTCCCCTAGCGGTGGCGTCAATGAGCAGTTCTTC.

The V call is TRBV4-1, the J call TRBJ2-3, with D perhaps TRBD1 (5 bases). Germline V CDR1 and CDR2: MGHRA, YSYEKL. V was cut by 4 bases and J by 1 base, with 12 bases left in between. This CDR3 contains 15 residues. CDR3 nucleotides: TGCGCCAGCAGCCGCATCGACAGTGGCACAGATACGCAGTATTTT. Amino acid sequence: CASSRIDSGTDTQYF.

The chain employs TRBV4-1 and TRBJ2-5, with 8 bases identical to TRBD1. Germline V CDR1 and CDR2: MGHRA, YSYEKL. The CDR3 is made up of 19 amino acids. The V and J ends lost 0 bases and 5 bases, in that order; junction bases with no gene match: 17. The CDR3 DNA reads TGCGCCAGCAGCCAAGATTACCTCGGACAGGGTTCCCAATCGGAGACCCAGTACTTC. The encoded protein is CASSQDYLGQGSQSETQYF.

The DNA of the CDR3 is TGTGCCTGGAGGCCAACCGGGACAGGGGGCTGTGAGCAGTTCTTC. Protein product: CAWRPTGTGGCEQFF. V usage is TRBV30 and J usage is TRBJ2-1, with TRBD1 identical over 12 bases. Looked up from germline, CDR1 is GTSNPN and CDR2 is SVGIG (reference sequence). Trimming removed 3 bases from V and 9 bases from J; junction bases left unmatched: 9. The CDR3 has 15 amino acids.

This CDR3 reads CASSFSAQETQYF. The CDR3 region has the DNA TGTGCCAGCAGTTTTAGCGCGCAAGAGACCCAGTACTTC. The V call is TRBV6-1, the J call TRBJ2-5, with a tentative D call TRBD2 (5 bases). This CDR3 has 13 amino acids. The V and J ends lost 5 bases and 2 bases respectively, with 9 bases between them. Germline V gives CDR1 MNHNS, CDR2 SASEGT.

The rearrangement uses TRBV6-5 and TRBJ1-5, with D tentatively TRBD1 (5 bases). The CDR3 spans 13 residues. The V and J ends lost 7 bases and 3 bases respectively, with 10 bases between them. Germline assignment: CDR1 MNHEY and CDR2 SVGAGI. The CDR3 here is CASTAGHNQPQHF. DNA for the CDR3: TGTGCCAGCACGGCAGGGCACAATCAGCCCCAGCATTTT.

This clone showed up just a few times. J is TRBJ1-1 and V is TRBV5-4, with D maybe TRBD1 (6 bases). The CDR3 extends over 14 amino acids. Trimming removed 5 bases from V and 0 bases from J, with 11 bases in between. Germline-derived CDR1 and CDR2 are SGHNT and YYREEE (reference sequence). The CDR3 sequence: CASRTTGMNTEAFF. DNA for the CDR3: TGTGCCAGCAGGACTACAGGGATGAACACTGAAGCTTTCTTT. The complete variable domain, with remaining parts taken from reference TRBV5-4 and TRBJ1-1, reads ETGVTQSPTHLIKTRGQQVTLRCSSQSGHNTVSWYQQALGQGPQFIFQYYREEENGRGNFPPRFSGLQFPNYSSELNVNALELDDSALYLCASRTTGMNTEAFFGQGTRLTVV.

The chain is built from TRBV5-1 and TRBJ2-5, with 8 bases fitting TRBD1. The CDR3 loop spans 14 amino acids. Germline CDR1 is SGHRS and CDR2 is YFSETQ. Trimming removed 3 bases from V and 3 bases from J; junction bases left unmatched: 4. In nucleotides, the CDR3 is TGCGCCAGCAGCTACCGGACAGGGAAAGAGACCCAGTACTTC. Protein product: CASSYRTGKETQYF.

This clone came up a few times. The chain recombines TRBV4-1 with TRBJ2-2; 8 bases map to TRBD1. J gave up 5 bases and V 0 bases, and 8 bases lay outside the gene matches. This CDR3 region has 17 residues. Germline V CDR1 and CDR2: MGHRA, YSYEKL. CDR3 in DNA: TGCGCCAGCAGCCAAGATTCCGGACAGGGAATAACCGGGGAGCTGTTTTTT. It yields the protein CASSQDSGQGITGELFF.

V and J are TRBV27 and TRBJ1-6; D is undetermined. CDR3 length: 14 residues. Germline V CDR1 and CDR2: MNHEY, SMNVEV (reference sequence). Trimming left V 3 bases short and J 12 bases short, with 15 bases between. The CDR3 here is CASSLGQVEGPLHF. CDR3 DNA: TGTGCCAGCAGTTTGGGCCAGGTGGAGGGACCCCTCCACTTT.

DNA for the CDR3: TGTGCCAGCAGCTTGGGGGGACAGGGCAATCAGCCCCAGCATTTT. Translating gives CASSLGGQGNQPQHF. The chain has TRBV5-6 and TRBJ1-5, with TRBD1 identical over 8 bases. J gave up 2 bases and V 0 bases, and 1 base lay outside the gene matches. Per germline, CDR1 SGHDT and CDR2 YYEEEE. The CDR3 is 15 amino acids.

The chain recombines TRBV6-1 with TRBJ2-3; TRBD2 matches 13 bases. Trimming at V came to 2 bases and at J to 5 bases, leaving 7 bases not matched to a gene. Germline loops: CDR1 MNHNS, CDR2 SASEGT. The CDR3 runs to 17 residues. CDR3 coding DNA: TGTGCCAGCAGTGAATTCAGGACTAGCGGGGGAGTAGATACGCAGTATTTT. Translated, it gives CASSEFRTSGGVDTQYF.

The chain carries TRBV13 and TRBJ1-1; the D gene is possibly TRBD1 (5 bases). Trimming stripped 0 bases from V and 10 bases from J, with 18 bases between. Germline V gene data show CDR1 as PRHDT and CDR2 as FYEKMQ (reference sequence). CDR3 size: 15 residues. The DNA of the CDR3 is TGTGCCAGCAGCTTAGGCCAGTCCAGGGCACCCGGAGCTTTCTTT. It translates to CASSLGQSRAPGAFF.

The rearrangement joins TRBV11-3 to TRBJ2-2, with D perhaps TRBD1 (6 bases). Germline loops: CDR1 SGHNT, CDR2 YENEEA. CDR3 length: 16 residues. Trimming stripped 5 bases from V and 1 base from J, with 14 bases between. The CDR3 DNA follows: TGTGCCAGCAGCACTGGACAGACGTTGAACACCGGGGAGCTGTTTTTT. Encoded protein: CASSTGQTLNTGELFF.

The DNA of the CDR3 is TGCGCCAGCAGCCCCGGGACTAGCGGGCTTTGGGAGACCCAGTACTTC. As protein: CASSPGTSGLWETQYF. The chain is built from TRBV5-1 and TRBJ2-5, with TRBD2 matching 12 bases. From germline, CDR1 is SGHRS and CDR2 YFSETQ. Losses at the gene ends were 4 bases for V and 5 bases for J; bases not matched to a gene: 9. This CDR3 is 16 amino acids long.

The CDR3 here is CASTLTGVNEKLFF. For the CDR3, the DNA is TGTGCCAGCACCTTGACAGGGGTAAATGAAAAACTGTTTTTT. V is TRBV28 and J is TRBJ1-4, with TRBD1 identical over 8 bases. Germline CDR1 MDHEN, CDR2 SYDVKM. V lost 7 bases and J lost 5; bases outside the gene matches: 6. The CDR3 sequence is 14 residues long.

The chain links TRBV21-1 to TRBJ1-5; TRBD1 reflects the table's D call only, with no check against the DNA. TRBV21-1 is a pseudogene locus. The CDR3 extends over 21 amino acids. The CDR3 DNA is TGTGCCAGCAGCAAAGTCGGTCTTGACAGGCCCGAGGATTATAGCAATCAGCCCCAGCATTTT. This codes for CASSKVGLDRPEDYSNQPQHF.

V gene TRBV7-4 combines with J gene TRBJ2-7; 9 nucleotides line up with TRBD2. V was clipped by 2 bases and J by 4 bases; unmatched bases: 12. The CDR3 has 17 amino acids. Germline V CDR1 and CDR2: SGHVT, SQSDAQ. The CDR3 sequence: CASSLKASGEPMYEQYV. The CDR3 bases are TGTGCCAGCAGCTTAAAGGCTAGCGGGGAGCCGATGTACGAGCAGTACGTC.

A word on this clone: This CDR3 is also generated by other DNA sequences in the sample. The gene calls are TRBV2 and TRBJ1-5, with D unresolved. CDR3 length: 14 residues. Germline V gene sequence: CDR1 SNHLY, CDR2 FYNNEI. Trimming took 7 bases from V and 0 from J, leaving 10 bases between them. In DNA, the CDR3 is TGTGCCAGCAAAGGCGGATATAGCAATCAGCCCCAGCATTTT. Protein: CASKGGYSNQPQHF.

The chain links TRBV28 to TRBJ2-3; TRBD2 is a possible D gene (5 bases). Deletions cut 5 bases from V and 1 base from J, with 13 bases between. The CDR3 length is 15 residues. The V gene's germline CDR1 is MDHEN and CDR2 SYDVKM. CDR3 DNA: TGTGCCAGCAGTGCGGACTTAATTGGCACAGATACGCAGTATTTT. Translating it yields CASSADLIGTDTQYF.

The rearrangement joins TRBV4-1 to TRBJ2-7; the match to TRBD2 covers 8 bases. The CDR3 spans 16 residues. The germline V gene has CDR1 MGHRA and CDR2 YSYEKL. The J segment lost 2 bases and the V segment lost 0 bases, leaving 6 bases of the junction unmatched. In DNA, the CDR3 is TGCGCCAGCAGCCAAGATAATAGCGGGAACCCCTACGAGCAGTACTTC. Amino acid sequence: CASSQDNSGNPYEQYF.

A few counts support this clone. The chain has TRBV30 and TRBJ1-2; 7 bases fit TRBD1. Per the germline V gene, CDR1 is GTSNPN and CDR2 is SVGIG (reference sequence). Losses at the gene ends were 5 bases for V and 4 bases for J; bases not matched to a gene: 10. The CDR3 has 14 residues. Written as DNA, the CDR3 is TGTGCCTGGGTGGGGAAACAGGGGACCTATGGCTACACCTTC. It yields the protein CAWVGKQGTYGYTF.

V usage is TRBV5-1 and J usage is TRBJ1-4, with D unclear. Germline V gene data show CDR1 as SGHRS and CDR2 as YFSETQ. This CDR3 region has 16 residues. Trimming pared 1 base from V and 0 bases from J, leaving 10 bases between. CDR3 residues: CASSLLSPSTNEKLFF. CDR3 in DNA: TGCGCCAGCAGCTTGTTATCCCCTTCAACTAATGAAAAACTGTTTTTT.

The chain combines TRBV9 with TRBJ2-2, with 8 bases identical to TRBD2. Germline CDR1 and CDR2: SGDLS and YYNGEE. The CDR3 covers 15 residues. V lost 2 bases to trimming and J lost 3 bases; unmatched junction nucleotides: 3. The CDR3 DNA sequence: TGTGCCAGCAGCGTCACTAGCGGAGACACCGGGGAGCTGTTTTTT. Its protein product is CASSVTSGDTGELFF.

This clone was recorded once. This rearrangement joins TRBV11-2 to TRBJ2-1; D is perhaps TRBD1 (5 bases). Germline assignment: CDR1 SGHAT and CDR2 FQNNGV. The CDR3 contains 15 residues. V was trimmed by 6 bases and J by 9 bases, leaving 21 bases between them. Here the CDR3 reads CASRTTGSYGGEQFF. The DNA of the CDR3 is TGTGCCAGCAGGACAACAGGTTCGTATGGTGGTGAGCAGTTCTTC.

The V and J genes are TRBV2 and TRBJ2-4; 7 bases are a match to TRBD2. The germline gives CDR1 SNHLY, CDR2 FYNNEI. The CDR3 is 13 amino acids. V lost 7 bases to trimming and J lost 7 bases; unmatched junction nucleotides: 7. CDR3 loop: CASTTVGGNIQYF. CDR3 in DNA: TGTGCCAGCACCACGGTCGGGGGGAACATTCAGTACTTC. Combining the CDR3 with reference TRBV2 and TRBJ2-4 gives the whole variable domain EPEVTQTPSHQVTQMGQEVILRCVPISNHLYFYWYRQILGQKVEFLVSFYNNEISEKSEIFDDQFSVERPDGSNFTLKIRSTKLEDSAMYFCASTTVGGNIQYFGAGTRLSVL.

This chain connects TRBV29-1 to TRBJ2-3; D remains unclear. The CDR3 is 13 residues long. In germline, CDR1 is SQVTM, CDR2 ANQGSEA. With 6 bases removed from V and 1 base from J, the gap between germline ends came to 11 bases. CDR3 DNA: TGCAGCGTGAGGTCCTCAGGCACAGATACGCAGTATTTT. Translated: CSVRSSGTDTQYF.

The chain has TRBV18 and TRBJ1-4, with 9 bases matching TRBD1. The CDR3 loop spans 15 amino acids. After removal of 6 bases from V and 8 bases from J, the junction contained 10 bases not matched to a gene. Germline lookup yields CDR1 KGHSH and CDR2 LQKENI. CDR3 amino acids: CASSPNQGQGEKLFF. In DNA, the CDR3 is TGTGCCAGCTCCCCAAACCAAGGACAGGGGGAAAAACTGTTTTTT.

DNA of the CDR3: TGTGCCAGCAGTCTTTGGGACAGGGCAGGGGGCGAGCAGTACTTC. Encoded protein: CASSLWDRAGGEQYF. The chain employs TRBV7-2 and TRBJ2-7; 9 bases agree with TRBD1. Germline CDR1 and CDR2: SGHTA and FQGNSA. V was clipped by 6 bases and J by 6 bases; unmatched bases: 12. The CDR3 has 15 residues.

The gene calls are TRBV5-1 and TRBJ1-4; D is ambiguous. V was clipped by 4 bases and J by 8 bases, with 24 bases between them. From germline, CDR1 is SGHRS and CDR2 YFSETQ. The CDR3 is 17 amino acids. The DNA for the CDR3 is TGCGCCAGCAGCGCGACACCAGAGGAGGCCGGTGGGGAAAAACTGTTTTTT. Translated: CASSATPEEAGGEKLFF.

The chain is built from TRBV28 and TRBJ1-1; D not certain. CDR3 size: 12 residues. Germline V gene lookup returns CDR1 MDHEN and CDR2 SYDVKM. Deletions cut 8 bases from V and 4 bases from J, with 11 bases between. The CDR3, as DNA: TGTGCCAGCCAACCGAAGAGCACTGAAGCTTTCTTT. Translating gives CASQPKSTEAFF.